This T cell receptor beta chain came from a study of molecular identifiers for immune sequencing clone quantification. TCRdb re-called the PCR reads through MiXCR, storing one row per CDR3 protein. Of 250,000 to 400,000 distinct CDR3 sequences listed, about a fifth are singletons. A remark on this clonotype: Its antigen remains unknown.

The study, taken as a whole, reports: Clones above 20 RNA copies held over 99% of effector molecules, under 1% in naive cells.

CD8+CD4-CCR7+CD45RA+ cells were sorted as naive CD8 T cells. The sample consisted of naive CD8+ T cells from blood, with Jurkat cell RNA spiked in. This sample's subset: FACS-sorted CD8+CD4-CCR7+CD45RA+ naive T cells. The origin of this receptor is a human donor in good health. Some libraries in this study had Jurkat cell RNA spiked in.

This CDR3 reads CASSIGETNTEAFF. The CDR3 DNA sequence: TGTGCCAGTAGTATAGGGGAGACGAACACTGAAGCTTTCTTT. The rearrangement uses TRBV19 and TRBJ1-1; D uncertain. The germline V gene encodes CDR1 LNHDA and CDR2 SQIVND (reference sequence). The CDR3 spans 14 residues. Deletions cut 1 base from V and 1 base from J, with 7 bases between.